The sequence of this TCR beta chain was determined in a study of OX40 agonist ivuxolimab in advanced cancers. At the level of the study: Ivuxolimab was administered intravenously to patients at 0.01 to 10 mg/kg every 2 weeks. The dose-escalation cohort was over 65% male, with a mean age of about 60 years, ranging about 20 to 85.

The germline gives CDR1 SGHRS, CDR2 YFSETQ. The CDR3 sequence is 14 residues long. Points from the study as a whole: Low normalized T-cell clonal expansion also characterized some of the nonresponders.

Regarding this clone: Its target is unknown.

Clones were read by immunoSEQ multiplex PCR, and TCRdb kept only the in-frame ones, dropping some. Among roughly 120,000 clones listed, around 90% were seen once. This receptor was obtained from an adult with an advanced solid tumor such as melanoma, head and neck, liver or kidney cancer. The source was CD4+ or CD8+ T cells sorted from blood, collected in a trial of the OX40 agonist ivuxolimab. The chain carries TRBV5-1 and TRBJ2-5, with D possibly being TRBD2 (6 bases). Near its end, the DNA agrees better with TRBJ2-7, so the J call may be wrong. CDR3 sequence reads: CASNTLGGTYEQYF. The CDR3 coding sequence is TGCGCCAGCAACACACTCGGGGGAACCTACGAGCAGTACTTC.